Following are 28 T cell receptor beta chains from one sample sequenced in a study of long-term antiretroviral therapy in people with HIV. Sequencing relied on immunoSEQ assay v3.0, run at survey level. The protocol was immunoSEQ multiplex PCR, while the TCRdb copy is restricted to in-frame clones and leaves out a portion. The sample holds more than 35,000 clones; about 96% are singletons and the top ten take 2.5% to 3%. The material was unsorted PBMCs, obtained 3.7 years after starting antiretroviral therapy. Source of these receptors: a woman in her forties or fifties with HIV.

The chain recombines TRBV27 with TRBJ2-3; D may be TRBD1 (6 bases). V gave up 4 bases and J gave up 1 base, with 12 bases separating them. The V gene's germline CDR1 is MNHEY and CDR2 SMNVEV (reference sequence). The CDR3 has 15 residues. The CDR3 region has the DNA TGTGCCAGCAGTTGGACAGTGAGAGGCACAGATACGCAGTATTTT. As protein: CASSWTVRGTDTQYF.

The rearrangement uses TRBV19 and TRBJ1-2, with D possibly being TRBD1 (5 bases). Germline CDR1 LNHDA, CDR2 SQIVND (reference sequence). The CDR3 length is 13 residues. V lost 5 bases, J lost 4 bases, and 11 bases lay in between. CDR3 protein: CASSAWDGYGYTF. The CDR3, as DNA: TGTGCCAGTAGTGCCTGGGACGGCTATGGCTACACCTTC.

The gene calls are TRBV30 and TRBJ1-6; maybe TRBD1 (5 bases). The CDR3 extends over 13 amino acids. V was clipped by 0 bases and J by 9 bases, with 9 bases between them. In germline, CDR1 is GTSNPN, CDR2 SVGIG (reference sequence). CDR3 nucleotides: TGTGCCTGGAGTGTAGGGGTAAGTTCACCCCTCCACTTT. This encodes CAWSVGVSSPLHF.

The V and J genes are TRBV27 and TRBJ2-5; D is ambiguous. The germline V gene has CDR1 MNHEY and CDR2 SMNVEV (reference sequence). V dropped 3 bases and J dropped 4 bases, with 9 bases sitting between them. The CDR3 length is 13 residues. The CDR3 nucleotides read TGTGCCAGCAGTTTTGATATGCGAGAGACCCAGTACTTC. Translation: CASSFDMRETQYF.

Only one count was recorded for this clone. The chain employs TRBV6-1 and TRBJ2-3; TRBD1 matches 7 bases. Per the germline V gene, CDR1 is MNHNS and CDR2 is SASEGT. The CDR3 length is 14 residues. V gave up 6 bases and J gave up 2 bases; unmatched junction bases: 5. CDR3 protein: CASSPDRVTDTQYF. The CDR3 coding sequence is TGTGCCAGCAGCCCCGACAGGGTCACAGATACGCAGTATTTT.

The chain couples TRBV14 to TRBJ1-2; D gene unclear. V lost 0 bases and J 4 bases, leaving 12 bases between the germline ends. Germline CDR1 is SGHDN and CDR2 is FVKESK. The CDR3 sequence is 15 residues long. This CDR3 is CASSQDFGSPYGYTF. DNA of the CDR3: TGTGCCAGCAGCCAAGATTTTGGAAGCCCCTATGGCTACACCTTC.

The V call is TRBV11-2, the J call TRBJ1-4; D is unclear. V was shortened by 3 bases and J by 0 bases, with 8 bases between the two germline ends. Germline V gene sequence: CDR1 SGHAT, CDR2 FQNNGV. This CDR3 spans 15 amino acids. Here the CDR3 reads CASSFVAATNEKLFF. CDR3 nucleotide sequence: TGTGCCAGCAGCTTTGTAGCAGCAACTAATGAAAAACTGTTTTTT. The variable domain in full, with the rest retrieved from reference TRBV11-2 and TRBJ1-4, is EAGVAQSPRYKIIEKRQSVAFWCNPISGHATLYWYQQILGQGPKLLIQFQNNGVVDDSQLPKDRFSAERLKGVDSTLKIQPAKLEDSAVYLCASSFVAATNEKLFFGSGTQLSVL.

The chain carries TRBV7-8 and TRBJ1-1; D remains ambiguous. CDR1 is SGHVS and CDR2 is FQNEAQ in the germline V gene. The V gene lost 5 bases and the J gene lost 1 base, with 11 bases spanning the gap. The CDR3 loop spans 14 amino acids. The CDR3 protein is CASSLRTQNTEAFF. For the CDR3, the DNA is TGTGCCAGCAGCCTTAGAACGCAGAACACTGAAGCTTTCTTT.

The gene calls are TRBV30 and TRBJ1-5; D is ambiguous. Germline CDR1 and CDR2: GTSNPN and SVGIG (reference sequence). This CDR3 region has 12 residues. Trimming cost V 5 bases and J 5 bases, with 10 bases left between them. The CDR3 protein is CAWGQAYQPQHF. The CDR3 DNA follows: TGTGCCTGGGGGCAGGCCTATCAGCCCCAGCATTTT.

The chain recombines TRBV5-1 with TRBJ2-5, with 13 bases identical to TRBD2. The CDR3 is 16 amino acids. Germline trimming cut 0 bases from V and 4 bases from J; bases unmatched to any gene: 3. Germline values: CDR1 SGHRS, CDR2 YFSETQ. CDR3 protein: CASSLAGLAGSETQYF. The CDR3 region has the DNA TGCGCCAGCAGCTTGGCGGGACTAGCGGGGTCAGAGACCCAGTACTTC.

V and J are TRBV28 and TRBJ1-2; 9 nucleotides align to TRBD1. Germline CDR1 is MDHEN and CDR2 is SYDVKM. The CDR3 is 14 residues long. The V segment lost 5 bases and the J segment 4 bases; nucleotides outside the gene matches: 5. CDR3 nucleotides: TGTGCCAGCAGTCCCGGGACAGGGATCTATGGCTACACCTTC. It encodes CASSPGTGIYGYTF.

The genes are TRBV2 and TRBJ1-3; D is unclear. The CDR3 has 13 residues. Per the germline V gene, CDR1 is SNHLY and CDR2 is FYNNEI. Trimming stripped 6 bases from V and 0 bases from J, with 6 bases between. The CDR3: CASSADSGNTIYF. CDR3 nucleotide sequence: TGTGCCAGCAGCGCAGACTCTGGAAACACCATATATTTT. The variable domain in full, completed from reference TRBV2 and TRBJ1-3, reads EPEVTQTPSHQVTQMGQEVILRCVPISNHLYFYWYRQILGQKVEFLVSFYNNEISEKSEIFDDQFSVERPDGSNFTLKIRSTKLEDSAMYFCASSADSGNTIYFGEGSWLTVV.

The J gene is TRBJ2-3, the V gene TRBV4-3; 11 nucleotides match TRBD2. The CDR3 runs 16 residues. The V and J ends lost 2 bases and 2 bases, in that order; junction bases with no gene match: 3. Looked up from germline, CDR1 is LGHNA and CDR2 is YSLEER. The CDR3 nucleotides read TGCGCCAGCAGCCAATTTAGCGGGGGGGTCACAGATACGCAGTATTTT. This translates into CASSQFSGGVTDTQYF.

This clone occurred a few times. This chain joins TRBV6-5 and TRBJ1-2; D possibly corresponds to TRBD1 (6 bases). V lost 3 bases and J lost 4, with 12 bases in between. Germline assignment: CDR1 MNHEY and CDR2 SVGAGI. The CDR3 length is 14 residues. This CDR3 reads CASSYFTGSYGYTF. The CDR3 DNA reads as TGTGCCAGCAGTTATTTCACAGGGAGCTATGGCTACACCTTC.

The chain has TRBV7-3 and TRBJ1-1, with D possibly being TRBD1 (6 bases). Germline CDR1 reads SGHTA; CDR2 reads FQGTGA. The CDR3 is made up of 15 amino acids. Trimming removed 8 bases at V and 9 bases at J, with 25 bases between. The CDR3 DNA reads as TGTGCCAGCGCCCCGGGGGCTCGGATGGGGGAAAAAGCTTTCTTT. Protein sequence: CASAPGARMGEKAFF.

Here the CDR3 reads CASSEAVGGMELVYNEQFF. CDR3 DNA sequence: TGTGCCAGCAGTGAAGCGGTCGGAGGGATGGAACTAGTCTACAATGAGCAGTTCTTC. The chain couples TRBV2 to TRBJ2-1; a weak D match, TRBD2 (6 bases). Germline CDR1 SNHLY, CDR2 FYNNEI. Trimming left V 0 bases short and J 3 bases short, with 21 bases between. CDR3 length: 19 residues.

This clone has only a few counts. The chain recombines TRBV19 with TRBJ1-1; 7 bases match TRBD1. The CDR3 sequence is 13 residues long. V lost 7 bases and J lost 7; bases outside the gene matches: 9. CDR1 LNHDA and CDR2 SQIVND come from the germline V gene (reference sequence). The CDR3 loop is CASTKRGRIEAFF. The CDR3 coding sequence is TGTGCCAGTACCAAGAGGGGGCGTATTGAAGCTTTCTTT.

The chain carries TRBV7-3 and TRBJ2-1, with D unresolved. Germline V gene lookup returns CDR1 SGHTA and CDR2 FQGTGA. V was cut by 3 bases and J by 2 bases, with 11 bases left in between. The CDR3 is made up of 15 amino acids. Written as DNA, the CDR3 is TGTGCCAGCAGCTTTTCCTCCACCGCCTACAATGAGCAGTTCTTC. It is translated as CASSFSSTAYNEQFF.

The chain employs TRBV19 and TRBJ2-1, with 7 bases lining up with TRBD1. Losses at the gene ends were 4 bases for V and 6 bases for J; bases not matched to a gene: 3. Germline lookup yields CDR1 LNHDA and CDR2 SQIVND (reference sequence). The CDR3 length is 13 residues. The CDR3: CASSRGQVNEQFF. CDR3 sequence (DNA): TGTGCCAGTAGTAGAGGACAGGTCAATGAGCAGTTCTTC.

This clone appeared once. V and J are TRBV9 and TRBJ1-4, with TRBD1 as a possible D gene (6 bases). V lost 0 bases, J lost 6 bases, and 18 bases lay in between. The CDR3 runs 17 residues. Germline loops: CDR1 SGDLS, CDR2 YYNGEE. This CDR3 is CASSVGGGGGIDEKLFF. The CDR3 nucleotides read TGTGCCAGCAGCGTAGGAGGGGGGGGAGGGATTGATGAAAAACTGTTTTTT.

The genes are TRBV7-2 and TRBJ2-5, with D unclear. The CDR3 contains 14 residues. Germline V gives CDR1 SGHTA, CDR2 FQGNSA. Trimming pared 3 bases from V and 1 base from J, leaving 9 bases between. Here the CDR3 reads CASSLWGSQETQYF. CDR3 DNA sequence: TGTGCCAGCAGCTTGTGGGGTTCCCAAGAGACCCAGTACTTC.

This CDR3 reads CASSLIFGTRGEKLFF. CDR3 nucleotides: TGTGCCAGCAGTTTGATCTTTGGGACCAGGGGTGAAAAACTGTTTTTT. The chain uses TRBV6-5 and TRBJ1-4; the D gene is possibly TRBD1 (6 bases). Trimming stripped 4 bases from V and 7 bases from J, with 19 bases between. This CDR3 is 16 amino acids long. Germline CDR1 is MNHEY and CDR2 is SVGAGI.

The CDR3 nucleotides are TGTGCCAGCAGCTTACGACCGACAGGGGGGAATGAAAAACTGTTTTTT. Amino acids: CASSLRPTGGNEKLFF. This chain links TRBV7-3 with TRBJ1-4; TRBD1 agrees at 9 bases. CDR3 size: 16 residues. V dropped 2 bases and J dropped 5; count of bases not matched to a gene: 6. Germline CDR1 is SGHTA and CDR2 is FQGTGA.

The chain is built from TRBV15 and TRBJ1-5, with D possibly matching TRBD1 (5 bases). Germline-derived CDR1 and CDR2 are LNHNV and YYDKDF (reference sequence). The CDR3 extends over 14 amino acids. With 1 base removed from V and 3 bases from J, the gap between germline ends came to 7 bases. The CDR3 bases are TGTGCCACCAGCAGAGGACAGCACAATCAGCCCCAGCATTTT. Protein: CATSRGQHNQPQHF.

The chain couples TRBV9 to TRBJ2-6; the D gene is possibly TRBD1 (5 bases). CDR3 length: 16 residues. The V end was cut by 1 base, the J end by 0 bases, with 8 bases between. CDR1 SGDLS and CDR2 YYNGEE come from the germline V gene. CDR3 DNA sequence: TGTGCCAGCAGCGTAATAGGGGTCTCTGGGGCCAACGTCCTGACTTTC. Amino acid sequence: CASSVIGVSGANVLTF.

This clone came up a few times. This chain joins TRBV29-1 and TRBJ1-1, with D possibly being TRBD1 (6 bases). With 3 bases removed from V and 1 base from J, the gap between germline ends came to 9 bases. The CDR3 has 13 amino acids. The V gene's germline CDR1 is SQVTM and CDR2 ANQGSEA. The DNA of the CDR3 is TGCAGCGTTGATGTAGGGGGGAACACTGAAGCTTTCTTT. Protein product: CSVDVGGNTEAFF.

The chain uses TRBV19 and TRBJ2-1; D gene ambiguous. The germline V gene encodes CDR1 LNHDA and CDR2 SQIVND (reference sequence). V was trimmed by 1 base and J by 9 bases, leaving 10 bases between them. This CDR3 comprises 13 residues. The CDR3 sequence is CASSIGFQTEQFF. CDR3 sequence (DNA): TGTGCCAGTAGTATAGGTTTCCAGACTGAGCAGTTCTTC.

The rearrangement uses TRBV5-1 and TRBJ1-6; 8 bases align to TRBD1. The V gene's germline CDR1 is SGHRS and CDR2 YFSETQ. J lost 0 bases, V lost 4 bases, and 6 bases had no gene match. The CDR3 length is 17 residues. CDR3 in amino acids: CASSPRDRSSYNSPLHF. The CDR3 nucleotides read TGCGCCAGCAGCCCCAGGGACAGGAGCTCCTATAATTCACCCCTCCACTTT.